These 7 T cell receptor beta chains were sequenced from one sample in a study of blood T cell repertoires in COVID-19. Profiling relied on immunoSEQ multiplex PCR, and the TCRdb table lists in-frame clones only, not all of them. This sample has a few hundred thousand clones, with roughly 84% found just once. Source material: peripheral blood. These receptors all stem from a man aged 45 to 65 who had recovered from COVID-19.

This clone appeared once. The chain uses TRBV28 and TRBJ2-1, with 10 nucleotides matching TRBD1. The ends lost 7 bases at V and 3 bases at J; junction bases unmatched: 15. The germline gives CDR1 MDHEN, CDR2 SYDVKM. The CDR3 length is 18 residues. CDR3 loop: CASTPGQGWRKVYNEQFF. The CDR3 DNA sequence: TGTGCCAGCACTCCGGGACAGGGGTGGCGGAAGGTCTACAATGAGCAGTTCTTC. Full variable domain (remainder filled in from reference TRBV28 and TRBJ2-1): DVKVTQSSRYLVKRTGEKVFLECVQDMDHENMFWYRQDPGLGLRLIYFSYDVKMKEKGDIPEGYSVSREKKERFSLILESASTNQTSMYLCASTPGQGWRKVYNEQFFGPGTRLTVL.

This CDR3 is CASSGQGHTF. In DNA form, the CDR3 reads TGTGCCAGCAGCGGCCAGGGTCACACCTTC. The rearrangement uses TRBV28 and TRBJ1-2; D is possibly TRBD1 (5 bases). The CDR3 loop spans 10 amino acids. V lost 6 bases, J lost 12 bases, and 11 bases lay in between. Germline V gene sequence: CDR1 MDHEN, CDR2 SYDVKM.

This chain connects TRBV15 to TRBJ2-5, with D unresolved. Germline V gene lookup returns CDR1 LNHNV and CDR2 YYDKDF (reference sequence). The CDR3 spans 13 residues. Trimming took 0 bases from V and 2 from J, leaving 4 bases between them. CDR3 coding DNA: TGTGCCACCAGCAGAGATGTACAAGAGACCCAGTACTTC. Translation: CATSRDVQETQYF.

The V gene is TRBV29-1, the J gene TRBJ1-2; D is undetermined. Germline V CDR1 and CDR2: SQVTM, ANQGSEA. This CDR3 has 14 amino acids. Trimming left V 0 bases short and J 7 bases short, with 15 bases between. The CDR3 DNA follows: TGCAGCGTTGAAGAACCAGGTCTGGGAGTTGGCTACACCTTC. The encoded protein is CSVEEPGLGVGYTF.

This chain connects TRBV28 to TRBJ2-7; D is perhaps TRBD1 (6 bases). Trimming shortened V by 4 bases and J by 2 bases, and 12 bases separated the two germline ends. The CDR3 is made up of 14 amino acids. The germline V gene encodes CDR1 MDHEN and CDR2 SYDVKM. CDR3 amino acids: CASSSRRTAYEQYF. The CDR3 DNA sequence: TGTGCCAGCAGTTCCCGGAGGACAGCCTACGAGCAGTACTTC.

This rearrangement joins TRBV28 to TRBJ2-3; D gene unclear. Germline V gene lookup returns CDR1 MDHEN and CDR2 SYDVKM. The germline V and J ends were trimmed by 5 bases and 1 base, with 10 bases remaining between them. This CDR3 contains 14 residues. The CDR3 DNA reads TGTGCCAGCAGTCTCCTTCCCCGCACAGATACGCAGTATTTT. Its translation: CASSLLPRTDTQYF.

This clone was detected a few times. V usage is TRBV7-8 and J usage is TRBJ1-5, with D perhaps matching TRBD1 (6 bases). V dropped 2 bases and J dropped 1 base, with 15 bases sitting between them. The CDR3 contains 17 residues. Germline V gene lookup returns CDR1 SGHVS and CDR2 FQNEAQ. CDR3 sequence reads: CASSLRGRTVSNQPQHF. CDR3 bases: TGTGCCAGCAGCTTAAGGGGCCGGACAGTGAGCAATCAGCCCCAGCATTTT.